This TCR beta chain was sequenced during a study of spatial heterogeneity in lung cancer. Study outcomes and limitations: Higher tumor mutation counts went along with higher counts of expanded intratumoral alpha and beta TCRs.

Every cDNA TCR molecule received its own unique molecular identifier. A single record per CDR3 protein comes from TCRdb applying MiXCR to the 5' RACE reads. The profile shows around 2,800 distinct CDR3 sequences, about 7.4% of them singletons. The time point was: sample taken at primary tumor resection. This clonotype occurred once. The antigen remains unidentified. The trim removed 2 bases at V and 5 bases at J, leaving 9 bases unmatched. The CDR3 contains 16 residues. Germline V gene data show CDR1 as SGHNT and CDR2 as YYREEE (reference sequence). The input for sequencing was lung tumor tissue, taken at surgery. This receptor was taken from a female donor with early-stage non-small cell lung cancer. The rearrangement joins TRBV5-4 to TRBJ2-2; 7 bases are shared with TRBD2. The CDR3 region is CASSFGRGPWTGELFF. The CDR3 coding sequence is TGTGCCAGCAGCTTTGGGAGGGGACCCTGGACCGGGGAGCTGTTTTTT.